The 5 T cell receptor beta chains listed next were all sequenced from one sample in a study of blood T cells in healthy people across ages. A second 7 to 11 cycle PCR used barcoded and J-beta primers. TCRdb re-derived calls from the 5' RACE reads in MiXCR, one entry per CDR3 protein. The sample has about 970,000 distinct CDR3 sequences, just over 50% seen once. Sequencing was performed on blood. These receptors all stem from a woman in her sixties in good health.

The sample holds a few counts of this clonotype. The chain has TRBV20-1 and TRBJ2-1; 9 nucleotides line up with TRBD2. Looked up from germline, CDR1 is DFQATT and CDR2 is SNEGSKA (reference sequence). With 5 bases clipped from V and 3 bases from J, the junction kept 2 bases outside the gene matches. This CDR3 has 13 amino acids. CDR3 DNA: TGCAGTGCTCCGACTAGCGGCTACAATGAGCAGTTCTTC. Its translation is CSAPTSGYNEQFF.

The rearrangement uses TRBV27 and TRBJ2-7, with D perhaps matching TRBD1 (5 bases). Germline assignment: CDR1 MNHEY and CDR2 SMNVEV (reference sequence). This CDR3 is built from 14 residues. V lost 7 bases, J lost 0 bases, and 13 bases lay in between. CDR3 DNA sequence: TGTGCCAGCAAGGCAGGGATGACCTCCTACGAGCAGTACTTC. Amino acids: CASKAGMTSYEQYF.

This clonotype has only a few counts. The gene calls are TRBV11-2 and TRBJ2-3; D may correspond to TRBD1 or TRBD2 (5 bases each). V dropped 6 bases and J dropped 0 bases, with 22 bases sitting between them. The germline V gene encodes CDR1 SGHAT and CDR2 FQNNGV. This CDR3 is 18 amino acids long. The CDR3 coding sequence is TGTGCCAGCAGGGCCCGGGACGTAGAAACCTTAAGCACAGATACGCAGTATTTT. Encoded protein: CASRARDVETLSTDTQYF. The full variable domain, its missing parts supplied by reference TRBV11-2 and TRBJ2-3, is EAGVAQSPRYKIIEKRQSVAFWCNPISGHATLYWYQQILGQGPKLLIQFQNNGVVDDSQLPKDRFSAERLKGVDSTLKIQPAKLEDSAVYLCASRARDVETLSTDTQYFGPGTRLTVL.

The count of this clonotype is one. This sequence joins TRBV6-5 and TRBJ1-1; D is perhaps TRBD1 (5 bases). Trimming removed 5 bases at V and 3 bases at J, with 13 bases between. The germline CDR1 and CDR2 sequences are MNHEY and SVGAGI. The CDR3 runs 14 residues. This CDR3 reads CASSPPGGDTEAFF. The CDR3 region has the DNA TGTGCCAGCAGTCCTCCCGGGGGAGACACTGAAGCTTTCTTT.

The V gene is TRBV7-8, the J gene TRBJ2-7; 10 bases align to TRBD2. Germline CDR1 and CDR2: SGHVS and FQNEAQ. The V and J ends lost 1 base and 4 bases, in that order; junction bases with no gene match: 4. CDR3 length: 15 residues. The DNA for the CDR3 is TGTGCCAGCAGCTTAGTAATTAGCGGGAGGTACGAGCAGTACTTC. It yields the protein CASSLVISGRYEQYF.